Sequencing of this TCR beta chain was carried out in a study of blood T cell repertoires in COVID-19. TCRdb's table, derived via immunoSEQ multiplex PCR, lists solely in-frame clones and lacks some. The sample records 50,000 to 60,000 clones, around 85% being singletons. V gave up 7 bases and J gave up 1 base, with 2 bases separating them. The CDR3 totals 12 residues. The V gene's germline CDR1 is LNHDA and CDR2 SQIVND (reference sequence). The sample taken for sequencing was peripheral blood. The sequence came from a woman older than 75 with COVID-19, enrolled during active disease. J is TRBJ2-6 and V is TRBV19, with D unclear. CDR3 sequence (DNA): TGTGCCAGTACTTCTGGGGCCAACGTCCTGACTTTC. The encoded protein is CASTSGANVLTF.